This is a list of T cell receptor beta chains from one sample in a study of T cells after somatic rescue of genetic block. Assay used: immunoSEQ multiplex PCR; TCRdb lists only in-frame clones, some missing. The sample lists 10,000 or so clones; less than 80% were seen once. Sequenced sample: peripheral blood mononuclear cells (PBMCs). The source of these receptors is a boy between 10 and 17 years old. Both conserved end residues are part of each CDR3. Each record gives: clone size, V gene, CDR3 protein. Expanded clones are given a class, and other clones once, few, many or no size at all.

medium-sized	TRBV7-2	CASRLTGNYGYTF
-	TRBV2	CASSTQRGGTYEQYF
-	TRBV9	CASSATGLRNTEAFF
-	TRBV5-6	CASSLRESGNQPQHF
-	TRBV19	CASSRTGDYNEKLFF
-	TRBV5-6	CASSLGVRASPLHF
once	TRBV30	CAWSRTRRTGELFF
-	TRBV30	CAWSPGLASNEQFF
-	TRBV11-2	CASSMGTSGTDTQYF
once	TRBV5-1	CASSLEEGAPYGYTF
-	TRBV5-6	CASSLWDRGPARIRTQHF
-	TRBV15	CATSTRQGGKADTQYF
-	TRBV6-5	CASSYAQGNYEQYF
once	TRBV7-8	CASSSRGRGSGNTIYF
-	TRBV7-8	CASSPTRDRGTYEQYF
-	TRBV9	CASSLRTGSTDTQYF
-	TRBV27	CASSSAGTAISYEQYF
-	TRBV6-6	CASSTQGFGYTF
-	TRBV9	CASSAQSGTSRGGRSYNEQFF
-	TRBV2	CASKFTESSGNTIYF
once	TRBV10-3	CAISDPGNQPQHF
-	TRBV6-6	CASRPPGYEQYF
-	TRBV5-4	CASSFPGTVGHEQYF
-	TRBV19	CASSIGTPGLHEQYF
-	TRBV5-4	CASSWGGEQPQHF
-	TRBV4-1	CASSQDYRQGAASGSRNEQFF